This TCR beta chain was identified during a study of blood T cell repertoires in COVID-19. Study at large: Material from acute and convalescent COVID-19 was sourced from the United States, Italy and Spain. PBMCs, B-cell-depleted T cells, or T cells provided the cDNA or gDNA that made up the material.

Per the authors' pipeline: Nucleated cell counts were estimated from reference gene primer amplification. Produced via immunoSEQ multiplex PCR; TCRdb's table is partial and in-frame only. The V and J calls and clone size come from that table; D and trimming were worked out from the DNA. The table includes about 72,000 clones, about nine tenths detected once. Sequencing used peripheral blood. The origin of this receptor is a man in his 70s with active or convalescent COVID-19.

The CDR3 protein is CSASPGQVRTEAFF. CDR3 DNA sequence: TGCAGTGCTAGTCCCGGACAGGTACGCACTGAAGCTTTCTTT. V usage is TRBV20-1 and J usage is TRBJ1-1; TRBD1 matches at 7 bases. V lost 3 bases and J lost 4; bases outside the gene matches: 8. The germline V gene encodes CDR1 DFQATT and CDR2 SNEGSKA (reference sequence). This CDR3 is built from 14 residues.